This T cell receptor (beta chain) was documented in a study of blood T cells in healthy people across ages. The CDR3 consists of 16 residues. Germline V CDR1 and CDR2: DFQATT, SNEGSKA (reference sequence). Trimming removed 6 bases at V and 5 bases at J, with 26 bases between. This clonotype has only a few counts. A second PCR, run for about 7 to 11 cycles, used a sample-barcoded 5' primer plus a J-beta primer mix. Each single sample gave us at least 3 million CDR3-containing paired-end reads. TCRdb re-derived calls from the 5' RACE reads in MiXCR, one entry per CDR3 protein. The sample yields just over 1 million distinct CDR3 sequences, around 43% seen once. Extraction of total RNA produced a minimum of 5.5 micrograms from each sample.

Sample: blood. The TCR was taken from a woman aged 55 to 70 in good health. The chain couples TRBV20-1 to TRBJ2-7; D possibly corresponds to TRBD1 (5 bases). CDR3 nucleotide sequence: TGCAGTGCCCCTCACAAGGGCCAGGGTTTGACAGACGAGCAGTACTTC. Translating it yields CSAPHKGQGLTDEQYF.